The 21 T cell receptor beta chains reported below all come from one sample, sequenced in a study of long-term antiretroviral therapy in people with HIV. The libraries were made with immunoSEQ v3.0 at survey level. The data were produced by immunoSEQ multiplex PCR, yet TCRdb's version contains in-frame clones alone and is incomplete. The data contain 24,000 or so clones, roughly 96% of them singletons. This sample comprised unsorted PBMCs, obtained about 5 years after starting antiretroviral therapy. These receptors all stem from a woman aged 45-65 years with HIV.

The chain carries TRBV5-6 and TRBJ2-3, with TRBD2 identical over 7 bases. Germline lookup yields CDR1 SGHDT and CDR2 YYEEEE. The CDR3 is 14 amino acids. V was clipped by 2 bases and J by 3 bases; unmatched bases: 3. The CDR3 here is CASSFPGGTDTQYF. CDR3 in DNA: TGTGCCAGCAGCTTCCCCGGGGGGACAGATACGCAGTATTTT.

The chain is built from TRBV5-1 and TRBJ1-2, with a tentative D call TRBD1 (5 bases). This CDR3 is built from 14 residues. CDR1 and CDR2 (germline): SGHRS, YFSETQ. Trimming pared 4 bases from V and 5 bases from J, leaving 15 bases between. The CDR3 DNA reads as TGCGCCAGCAGCCTGGACACCCTTGGGTATGGCTACACCTTC. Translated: CASSLDTLGYGYTF.

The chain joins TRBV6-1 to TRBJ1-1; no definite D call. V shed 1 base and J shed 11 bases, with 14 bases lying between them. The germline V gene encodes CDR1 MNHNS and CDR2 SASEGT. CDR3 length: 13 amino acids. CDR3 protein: CASSEGQTTMAFF. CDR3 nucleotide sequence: TGTGCCAGCAGTGAAGGACAAACCACTATGGCTTTCTTT.

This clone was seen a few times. The CDR3 DNA reads TGTGCCAGCAGTTCCGGGATGGCGAACACTGAAGCTTTCTTT. It yields the protein CASSSGMANTEAFF. V and J are TRBV27 and TRBJ1-1; D is uncertain. This CDR3 comprises 14 residues. V shed 4 bases and J shed 1 base, with 10 bases lying between them. Germline CDR1 MNHEY, CDR2 SMNVEV (reference sequence).

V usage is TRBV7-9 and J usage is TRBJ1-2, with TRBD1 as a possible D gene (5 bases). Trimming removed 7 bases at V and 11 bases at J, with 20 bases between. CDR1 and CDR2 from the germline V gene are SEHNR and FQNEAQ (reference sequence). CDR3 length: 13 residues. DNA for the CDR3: TGTGCCAGCAACACATGGGACGGCTCCTTATACACCTTC. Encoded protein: CASNTWDGSLYTF.

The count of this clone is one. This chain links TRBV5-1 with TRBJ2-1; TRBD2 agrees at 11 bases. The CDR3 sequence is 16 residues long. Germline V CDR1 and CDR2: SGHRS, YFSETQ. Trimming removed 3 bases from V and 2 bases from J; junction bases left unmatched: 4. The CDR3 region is CASSSLAGGTYNEQFF. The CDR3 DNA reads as TGCGCCAGCAGCTCCCTAGCGGGAGGAACCTACAATGAGCAGTTCTTC.

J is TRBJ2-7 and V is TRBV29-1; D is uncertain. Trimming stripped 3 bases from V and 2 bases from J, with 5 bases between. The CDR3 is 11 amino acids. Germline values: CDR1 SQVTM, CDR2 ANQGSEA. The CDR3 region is CSVEDTYEQYF. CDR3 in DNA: TGCAGCGTTGAGGATACCTACGAGCAGTACTTC.

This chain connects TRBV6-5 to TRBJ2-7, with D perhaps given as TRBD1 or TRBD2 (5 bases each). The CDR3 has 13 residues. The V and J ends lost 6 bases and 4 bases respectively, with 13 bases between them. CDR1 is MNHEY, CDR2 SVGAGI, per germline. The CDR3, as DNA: TGTGCCAGCAGCCAACGGGACGGTTACGAGCAGTACTTC. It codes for CASSQRDGYEQYF.

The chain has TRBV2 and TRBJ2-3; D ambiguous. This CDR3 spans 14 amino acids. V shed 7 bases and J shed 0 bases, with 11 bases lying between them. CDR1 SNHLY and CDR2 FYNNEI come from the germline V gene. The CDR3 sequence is CASKEYASTDTQYF. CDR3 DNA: TGTGCCAGCAAGGAGTACGCTAGCACAGATACGCAGTATTTT.

DNA of the CDR3: TGTGCCAGCAGTAACCCGGCAGGGGGGAATCAGCCCCAGCATTTT. Protein product: CASSNPAGGNQPQHF. J is TRBJ1-5 and V is TRBV6-6, with TRBD1 identical over 7 bases. The CDR3 spans 15 residues. CDR1 and CDR2 (germline): MNHNY, SVGAGI (reference sequence). V shed 5 bases, J shed 4 bases, and the junction held 8 bases outside the gene matches.

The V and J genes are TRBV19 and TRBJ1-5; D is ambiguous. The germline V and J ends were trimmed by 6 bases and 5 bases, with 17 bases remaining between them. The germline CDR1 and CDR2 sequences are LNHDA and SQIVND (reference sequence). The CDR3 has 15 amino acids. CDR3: CASRQVEDAHQPQHF. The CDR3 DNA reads TGTGCCAGTAGGCAGGTCGAAGACGCACATCAGCCCCAGCATTTT.

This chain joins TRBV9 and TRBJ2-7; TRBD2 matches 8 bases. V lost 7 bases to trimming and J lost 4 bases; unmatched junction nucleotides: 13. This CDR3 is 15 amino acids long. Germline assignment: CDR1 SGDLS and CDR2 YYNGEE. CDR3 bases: TGTGCCAGCCGACGCGGGACTAGTGTCGAATACGAGCAGTACTTC. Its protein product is CASRRGTSVEYEQYF.

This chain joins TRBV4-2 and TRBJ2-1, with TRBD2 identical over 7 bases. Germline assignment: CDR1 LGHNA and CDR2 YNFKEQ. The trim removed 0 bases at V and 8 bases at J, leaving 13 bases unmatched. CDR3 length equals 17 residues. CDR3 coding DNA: TGTGCCAGCAGCCAAGATAACCCTGTTAGAAGCGGGGATGAGCAGTTCTTC. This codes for CASSQDNPVRSGDEQFF.

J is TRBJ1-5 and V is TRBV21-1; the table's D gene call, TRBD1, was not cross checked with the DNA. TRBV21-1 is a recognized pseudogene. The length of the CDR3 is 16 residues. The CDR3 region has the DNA TGTGCCAGCAGCACCCGGGACAGGAGAAACAATCAGCCCCAGCATTTT. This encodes CASSTRDRRNNQPQHF.

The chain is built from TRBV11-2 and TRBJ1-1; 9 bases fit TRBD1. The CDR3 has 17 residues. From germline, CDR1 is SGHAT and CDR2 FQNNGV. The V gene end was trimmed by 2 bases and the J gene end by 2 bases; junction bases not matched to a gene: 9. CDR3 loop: CASSLSGGTGPNTEAFF. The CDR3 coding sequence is TGTGCCAGCAGCTTATCCGGCGGGACAGGGCCTAACACTGAAGCTTTCTTT.

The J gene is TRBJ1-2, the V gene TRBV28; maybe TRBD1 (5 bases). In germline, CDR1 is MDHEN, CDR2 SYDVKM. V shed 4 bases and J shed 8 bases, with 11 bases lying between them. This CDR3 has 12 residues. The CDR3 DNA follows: TGTGCCAGCAGTTCGGGCAGGGTGGGCTACACCTTC. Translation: CASSSGRVGYTF.

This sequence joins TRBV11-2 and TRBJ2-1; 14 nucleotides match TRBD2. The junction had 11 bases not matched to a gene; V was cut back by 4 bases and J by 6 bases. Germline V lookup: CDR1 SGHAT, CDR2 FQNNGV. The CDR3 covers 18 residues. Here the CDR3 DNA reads TGTGCCAGCAGCTCTCCCGGGACTAGCGGGAGTCAGGGCAATGAGCAGTTCTTC. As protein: CASSSPGTSGSQGNEQFF.

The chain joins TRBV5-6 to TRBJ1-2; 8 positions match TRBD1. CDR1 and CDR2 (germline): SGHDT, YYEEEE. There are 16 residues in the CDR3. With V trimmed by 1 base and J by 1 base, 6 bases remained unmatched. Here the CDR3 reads CASSLTGGPLNYGYTF. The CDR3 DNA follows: TGTGCCAGCAGCTTGACAGGGGGACCCCTTAACTATGGCTACACCTTC. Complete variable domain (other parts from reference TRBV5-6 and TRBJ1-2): DAGVTQSPTHLIKTRGQQVTLRCSPKSGHDTVSWYQQALGQGPQFIFQYYEEEERQRGNFPDRFSGHQFPNYSSELNVNALLLGDSALYLCASSLTGGPLNYGYTFGSGTRLTVV.

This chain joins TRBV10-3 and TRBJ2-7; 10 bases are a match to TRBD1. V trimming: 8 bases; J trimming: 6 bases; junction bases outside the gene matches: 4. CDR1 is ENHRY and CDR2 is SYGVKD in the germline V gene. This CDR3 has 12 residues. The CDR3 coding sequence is TGTGCCATCGGGACAGGGGAATTCGAGCAGTACTTC. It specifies CAIGTGEFEQYF.

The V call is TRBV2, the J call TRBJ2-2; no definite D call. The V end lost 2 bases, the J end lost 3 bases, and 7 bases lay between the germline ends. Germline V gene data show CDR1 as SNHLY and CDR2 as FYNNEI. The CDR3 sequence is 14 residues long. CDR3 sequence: CASSESTDTGELFF. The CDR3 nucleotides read TGTGCCAGCAGTGAATCCACGGACACCGGGGAGCTGTTTTTT.

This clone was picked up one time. The CDR3 region has the DNA TGTGCCAGCAGCTTAACTAGGAACACTGAAGCTTTCTTT. This gives the protein CASSLTRNTEAFF. This chain links TRBV7-3 with TRBJ1-1, with D unresolved. Between the trimmed V and J ends, which lost 0 bases and 1 base, there was a span of 3 bases. Germline V CDR1 and CDR2: SGHTA, FQGTGA. There are 13 residues in the CDR3.